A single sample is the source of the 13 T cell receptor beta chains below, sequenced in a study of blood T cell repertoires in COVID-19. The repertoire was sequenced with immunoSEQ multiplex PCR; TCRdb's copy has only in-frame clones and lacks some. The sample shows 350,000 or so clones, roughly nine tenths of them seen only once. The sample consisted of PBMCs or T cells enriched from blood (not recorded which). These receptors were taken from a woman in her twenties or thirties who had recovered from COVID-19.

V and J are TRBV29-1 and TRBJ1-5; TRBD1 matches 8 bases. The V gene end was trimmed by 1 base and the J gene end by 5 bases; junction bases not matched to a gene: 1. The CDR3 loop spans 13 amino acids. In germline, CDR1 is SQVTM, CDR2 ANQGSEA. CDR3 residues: CSVEAGGDQPQHF. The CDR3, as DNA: TGCAGCGTTGAAGCAGGGGGCGATCAGCCCCAGCATTTT.

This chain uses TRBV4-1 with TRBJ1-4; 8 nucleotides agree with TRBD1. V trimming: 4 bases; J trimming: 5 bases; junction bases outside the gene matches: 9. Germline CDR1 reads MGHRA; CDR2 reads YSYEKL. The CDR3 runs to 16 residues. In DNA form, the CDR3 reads TGCGCCAGCAGCCGCCGAAACGGACAGGGAAATGAAAAACTGTTTTTT. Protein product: CASSRRNGQGNEKLFF.

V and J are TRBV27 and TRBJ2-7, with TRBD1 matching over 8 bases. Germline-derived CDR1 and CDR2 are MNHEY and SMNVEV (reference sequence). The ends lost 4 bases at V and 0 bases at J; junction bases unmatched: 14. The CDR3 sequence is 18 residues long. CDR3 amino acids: CASSYAGTGQVYSYEQYF. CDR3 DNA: TGTGCCAGCAGTTACGCCGGGACGGGACAGGTATACTCCTACGAGCAGTACTTC.

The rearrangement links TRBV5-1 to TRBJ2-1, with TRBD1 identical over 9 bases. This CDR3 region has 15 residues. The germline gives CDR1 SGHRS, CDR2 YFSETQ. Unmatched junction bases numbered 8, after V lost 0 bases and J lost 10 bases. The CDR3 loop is CASSLDRGLREEQFF. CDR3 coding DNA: TGCGCCAGCAGCTTGGACAGGGGGCTAAGGGAAGAGCAGTTCTTC.

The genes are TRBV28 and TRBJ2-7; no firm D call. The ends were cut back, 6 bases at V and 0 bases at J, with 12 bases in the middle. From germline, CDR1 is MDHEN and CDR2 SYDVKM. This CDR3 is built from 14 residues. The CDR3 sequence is CASRTSSGSYEQYF. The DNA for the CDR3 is TGTGCCAGCAGGACCTCCTCGGGCTCCTACGAGCAGTACTTC.

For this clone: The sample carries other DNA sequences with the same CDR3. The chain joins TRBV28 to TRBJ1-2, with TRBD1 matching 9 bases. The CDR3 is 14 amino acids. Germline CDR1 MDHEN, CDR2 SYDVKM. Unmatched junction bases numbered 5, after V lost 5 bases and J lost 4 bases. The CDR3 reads CASSQGQGSYGYTF. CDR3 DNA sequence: TGTGCCAGCAGTCAAGGACAGGGGTCCTATGGCTACACCTTC.

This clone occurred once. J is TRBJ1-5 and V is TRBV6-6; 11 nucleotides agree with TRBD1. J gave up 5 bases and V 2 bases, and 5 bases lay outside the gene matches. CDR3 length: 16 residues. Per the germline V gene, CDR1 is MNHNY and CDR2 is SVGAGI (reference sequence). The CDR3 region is CASSYPDRGQDQPQHF. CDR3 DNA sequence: TGTGCCAGCAGTTACCCGGACAGGGGGCAGGATCAGCCCCAGCATTTT.

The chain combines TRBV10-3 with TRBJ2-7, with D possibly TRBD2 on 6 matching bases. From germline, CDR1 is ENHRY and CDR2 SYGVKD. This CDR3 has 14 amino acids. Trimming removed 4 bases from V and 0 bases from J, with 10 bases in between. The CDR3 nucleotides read TGTGCCATCAGTGGGGACTTACTCTCCTACGAGCAGTACTTC. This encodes CAISGDLLSYEQYF.

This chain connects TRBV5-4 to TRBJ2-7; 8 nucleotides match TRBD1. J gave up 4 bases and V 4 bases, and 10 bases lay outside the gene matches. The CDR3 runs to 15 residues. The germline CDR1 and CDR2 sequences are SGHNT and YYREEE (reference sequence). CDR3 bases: TGTGCCAGCAGCCCGCGGGACAGGATAGGGTACGAGCAGTACTTC. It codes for CASSPRDRIGYEQYF.

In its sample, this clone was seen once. DNA of the CDR3: TGTGCCAGCAGCCCTCCGGCTAGATCCTACAATGAGCAGTTCTTC. Amino acid sequence: CASSPPARSYNEQFF. The chain couples TRBV7-9 to TRBJ2-1; D gene ambiguous. V lost 5 bases and J 1 base, leaving 12 bases between the germline ends. Germline V CDR1 and CDR2: SEHNR, FQNEAQ (reference sequence). The CDR3 totals 15 residues.

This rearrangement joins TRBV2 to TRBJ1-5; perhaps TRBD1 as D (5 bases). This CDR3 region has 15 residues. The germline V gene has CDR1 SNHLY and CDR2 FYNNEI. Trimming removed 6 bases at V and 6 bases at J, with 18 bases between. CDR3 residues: CASSVAGMRFQPQHF. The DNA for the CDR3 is TGTGCCAGCAGCGTCGCAGGGATGAGATTTCAGCCCCAGCATTTT.

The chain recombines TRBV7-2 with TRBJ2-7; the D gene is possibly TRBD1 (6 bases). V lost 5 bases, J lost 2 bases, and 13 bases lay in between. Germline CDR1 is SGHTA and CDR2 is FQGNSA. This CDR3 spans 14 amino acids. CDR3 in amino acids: CASSPNQGPYEQYF. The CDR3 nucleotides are TGTGCCAGCAGCCCTAATCAGGGGCCCTACGAGCAGTACTTC. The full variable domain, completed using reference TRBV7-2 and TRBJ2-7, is GAGVSQSPSNKVTEKGKDVELRCDPISGHTALYWYRQSLGQGLEFLIYFQGNSAPDKSGLPSDRFSAERTGGSVSTLTIQRTQQEDSAVYLCASSPNQGPYEQYFGPGTRLTVT.

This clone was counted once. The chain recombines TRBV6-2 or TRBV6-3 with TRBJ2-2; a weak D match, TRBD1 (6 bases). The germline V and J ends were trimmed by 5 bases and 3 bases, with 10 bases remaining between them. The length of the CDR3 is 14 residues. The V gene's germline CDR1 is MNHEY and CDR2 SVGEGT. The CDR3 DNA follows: TGTGCCAGCAGTAAACGGACAGACACCGGGGAGCTGTTTTTT. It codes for CASSKRTDTGELFF.